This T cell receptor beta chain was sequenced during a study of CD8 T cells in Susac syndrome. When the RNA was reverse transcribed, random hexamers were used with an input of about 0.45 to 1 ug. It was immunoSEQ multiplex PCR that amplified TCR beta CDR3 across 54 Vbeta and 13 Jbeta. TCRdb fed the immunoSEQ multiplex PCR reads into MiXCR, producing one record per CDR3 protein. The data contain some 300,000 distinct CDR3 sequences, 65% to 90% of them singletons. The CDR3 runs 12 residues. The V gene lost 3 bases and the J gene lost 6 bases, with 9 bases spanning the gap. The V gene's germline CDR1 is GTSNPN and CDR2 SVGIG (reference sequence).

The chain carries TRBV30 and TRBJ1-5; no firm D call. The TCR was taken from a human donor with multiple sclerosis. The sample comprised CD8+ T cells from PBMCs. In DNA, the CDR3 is TGTGCCTGGAGCGATTGGAGTCAGCCCCAGCATTTT. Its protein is CAWSDWSQPQHF.